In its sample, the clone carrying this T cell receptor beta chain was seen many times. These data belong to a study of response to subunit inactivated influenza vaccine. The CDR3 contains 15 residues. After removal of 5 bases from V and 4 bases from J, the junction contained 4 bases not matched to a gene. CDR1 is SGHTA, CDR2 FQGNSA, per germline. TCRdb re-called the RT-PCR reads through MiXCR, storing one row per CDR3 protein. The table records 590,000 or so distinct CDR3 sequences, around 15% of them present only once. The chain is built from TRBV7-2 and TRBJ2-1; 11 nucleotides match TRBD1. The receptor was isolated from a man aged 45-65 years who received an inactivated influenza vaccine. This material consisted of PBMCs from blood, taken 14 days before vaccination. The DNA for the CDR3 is TGTGCCAGCAGCATAGGGGACAGGGGGTACAATGAGCAGTTCTTC. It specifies CASSIGDRGYNEQFF.